These 2 T cell receptor beta chains were sequenced from one sample in a study of shared clonotypes between healthy human individuals (TCRdb year 2020). To prepare the library, the immunoSEQ multiplex PCR assay was applied. Here the immuneACCESS table is served through TCRdb, limited to in-frame sequences with V and J called. Missing clones are a known gap in these copies; in checked studies unresolved V genes cover under half, and the rest lacks a known reason. The sample has approximately 1,000,000 clones on record, around three quarters of them singletons. More than 0.5% of the sample belongs to the ten largest clones. The sequenced material came from memory CD4+ T cells from PBMCs. The sample's cell subset or site, from its label and the paper: CD45RA-negative fraction. The origin of the receptors is a man between 18 and 35 years old in good health. Some clones in this sample may be carry-over from other donors' samples.

The V call is TRBV5-4, the J call TRBJ1-4, with 8 bases aligning to TRBD1. In germline, CDR1 is SGHNT, CDR2 YYREEE (reference sequence). Trimming at V came to 5 bases and at J to 3 bases, leaving 12 bases not matched to a gene. The CDR3 has 17 residues. In nucleotides, the CDR3 is TGTGCCAGCAGTCCTGGACAGGGAGGATCGGCTAATGAAAAACTGTTTTTT. This gives the protein CASSPGQGGSANEKLFF.

V is TRBV27 and J is TRBJ2-2; D uncertain. Germline values: CDR1 MNHEY, CDR2 SMNVEV (reference sequence). The V end lost 1 base, the J end lost 3 bases, and 12 bases lay between the germline ends. This CDR3 is built from 16 residues. Written as DNA, the CDR3 is TGTGCCAGCAGTTTATTTGCGACTGGATACACCGGGGAGCTGTTTTTT. Its protein product is CASSLFATGYTGELFF.